The 13 T cell receptor beta chains below were found in one sample sequenced in a study of blood T cell repertoires in COVID-19. Repertoires were generated with immunoSEQ multiplex PCR, while TCRdb's copy carries only in-frame clones and drops some. The sample has 80,000 to 100,000 clones; around 96% are singletons. The sample consisted of peripheral blood. The receptors shown here come from a human donor with active COVID-19. The donor label of this sample is uncertain.

This clone was detected only once. The rearrangement joins TRBV11-3 to TRBJ1-3; D remains unclear. V dropped 6 bases and J dropped 9 bases, with 18 bases sitting between them. The CDR3 contains 14 residues. Germline V gives CDR1 SGHNT, CDR2 YENEEA. In nucleotides, the CDR3 is TGTGCCAGCAGTCCCGCGAGAGGAAGGTCCACCATATATTTT. It encodes CASSPARGRSTIYF.

This clone was detected only once. J is TRBJ1-5 and V is TRBV28; D perhaps matches TRBD1 (5 bases). The germline V and J ends were trimmed by 8 bases and 7 bases, with 12 bases remaining between them. CDR1 is MDHEN and CDR2 is SYDVKM in the germline V gene. This CDR3 spans 12 amino acids. CDR3 DNA: TGTGCCAGCGGGGGGTCCCGGCAGCCCCAGCATTTT. Translated, it gives CASGGSRQPQHF.

The V gene is TRBV27, the J gene TRBJ2-7; 10 nucleotides align to TRBD2. With 2 bases clipped from V and 3 bases from J, the junction kept 4 bases outside the gene matches. The CDR3 loop spans 15 amino acids. CDR1 and CDR2 from the germline V gene are MNHEY and SMNVEV (reference sequence). CDR3 amino acids: CASSLGTSGIYEQYF. The CDR3 DNA reads as TGTGCCAGCAGTTTAGGAACTAGCGGGATCTACGAGCAGTACTTC.

The V gene is TRBV10-3, the J gene TRBJ2-5, with 8 bases identical to TRBD2. The CDR3 is made up of 14 amino acids. The trim removed 3 bases at V and 3 bases at J, leaving 3 bases unmatched. CDR1 and CDR2 (germline): ENHRY, SYGVKD. The CDR3 sequence: CAISDGGAEETQYF. Here the CDR3 DNA reads TGTGCCATCAGTGACGGGGGGGCGGAAGAGACCCAGTACTTC.

V is TRBV7-9 and J is TRBJ2-3; no firm D call. Trimming removed 5 bases at V and 5 bases at J, with 11 bases between. The germline V gene has CDR1 SEHNR and CDR2 FQNEAQ (reference sequence). The CDR3 sequence is 13 residues long. This CDR3 is CASSPQSEDTQYF. Written as DNA, the CDR3 is TGTGCCAGCAGCCCCCAGTCTGAAGATACGCAGTATTTT.

V gene TRBV11-3 combines with J gene TRBJ2-1, with 11 nucleotides matching TRBD1. Losses at the gene ends were 1 base for V and 7 bases for J; bases not matched to a gene: 6. There are 16 residues in the CDR3. Germline V gene lookup returns CDR1 SGHNT and CDR2 YENEEA. The CDR3 spells CASSLVWGQGVNEQFF. DNA of the CDR3: TGTGCCAGCAGCTTAGTTTGGGGACAGGGGGTGAATGAGCAGTTCTTC.

This sequence joins TRBV25-1 and TRBJ2-7; a weak D match, TRBD1 (5 bases). This CDR3 is built from 14 residues. V shed 3 bases and J shed 0 bases, with 9 bases lying between them. In germline, CDR1 is MGHDK, CDR2 SYGVNS. Here the CDR3 reads CASSETASSYEQYF. The CDR3 region has the DNA TGTGCCAGCAGTGAGACAGCCAGCTCCTACGAGCAGTACTTC.

This chain links TRBV7-9 with TRBJ1-2, with TRBD1 matching 8 bases. CDR1 is SEHNR, CDR2 FQNEAQ, per germline (reference sequence). The CDR3 length is 13 residues. With V trimmed by 3 bases and J by 7 bases, 4 bases remained unmatched. The CDR3 sequence is CASSLDRDGGYTF. The CDR3 DNA reads as TGTGCCAGCAGCTTGGACAGGGATGGTGGCTACACCTTC.

V gene TRBV7-2 combines with J gene TRBJ2-1; 7 positions agree with TRBD2. Germline V gene lookup returns CDR1 SGHTA and CDR2 FQGNSA. The J segment lost 7 bases and the V segment lost 1 base, leaving 4 bases of the junction unmatched. The CDR3 is 14 amino acids. CDR3 nucleotides: TGTGCCAGCAGCTTAGTAGCGGGCCAAAATGAGCAGTTCTTC. Translating it yields CASSLVAGQNEQFF.

J is TRBJ2-7 and V is TRBV21-1; TRBD2 is taken as the D call from the table, unchecked against the DNA. TRBV21-1 is a pseudogene locus. This CDR3 has 16 residues. The chain's CDR3 is CASSKVKKRRTVEQYF. As DNA, the CDR3 is TGTGCCAGCAGCAAAGTAAAAAAAAGGAGAACGGTCGAGCAGTACTTC.

V is TRBV18 and J is TRBJ2-7; 11 nucleotides agree with TRBD2. Germline lookup yields CDR1 KGHSH and CDR2 LQKENI. The V and J ends lost 3 bases and 8 bases, in that order; junction bases with no gene match: 12. The CDR3 spans 16 residues. CDR3 sequence (DNA): TGTGCCAGCTCACCGGATAGCGGGAGGGGAACTACGCAGCAGTACTTC. Its translation: CASSPDSGRGTTQQYF.

The chain employs TRBV5-6 and TRBJ1-4; D call uncertain. The V end lost 3 bases, the J end lost 7 bases, and 10 bases lay between the germline ends. CDR3 length equals 13 residues. Per the germline V gene, CDR1 is SGHDT and CDR2 is YYEEEE. CDR3 bases: TGTGCCAGCAGCTCGGGAGGGCGTGAAAAACTGTTTTTT. Translating gives CASSSGGREKLFF.

V is TRBV5-4 and J is TRBJ2-5; weak D call: TRBD2 (6 bases). Germline loops: CDR1 SGHNT, CDR2 YYREEE (reference sequence). The germline V and J ends were trimmed by 3 bases and 2 bases, with 11 bases remaining between them. CDR3 size: 14 residues. The CDR3, as DNA: TGTGCCAGCAGCTCATGGAGCGGGCAAGAGACCCAGTACTTC. Encoded protein: CASSSWSGQETQYF.